The clone carrying this TCR beta chain has ten or more counts. Its specificity is unknown. These data originate in a study of T cells in Graves' hyperthyroidism and ophthalmopathy. Looking at the study overall: Peripheral blood draws took place at initial diagnosis, ahead of any treatment. Study-wide results and limits: From stable hyperthyroidism, ophthalmopathy was set apart by a 13 V-J model. The blood repertoire included most of the expanded thyroid clonotypes above 0.001.

CDR3 size: 18 residues. Trimming took 5 bases from V and 0 from J; bases not matched to a gene: 8. CDR1 and CDR2 (germline): MDHEN, SYDVKM. The PBMCs had their origin in more than 9.5 ml of fresh peripheral blood. TCR beta CDR3 regions were amplified from RNA transcripts. The TCR CDR3 first-round RT-PCR relied on the HTBI primer set. TCRdb recomputed calls from the multiplex PCR reads with MiXCR, one row per CDR3 protein. The data hold 600,000 to 650,000 distinct CDR3 sequences, with 15% to 20% observed a single time. The sample was blood. This chain joins TRBV28 and TRBJ2-1, with TRBD2 matching 12 bases. The sequence came from a woman aged 25 to 39 with Graves' hyperthyroidism. CDR3 in DNA: TGTGCCAGCAGTCTGCCTCCGGGACTAGCGGGCTCCTACAATGAGCAGTTCTTC. Amino acids: CASSLPPGLAGSYNEQFF.